The present TCR beta chain was sequenced within a study of T cells in Graves' hyperthyroidism and ophthalmopathy. The TCR beta CDR3 regions underwent amplification using RNA transcripts as the source. The HTBI primer set drove a first-round RT-PCR of the TCR CDR3. TCRdb passed the multiplex PCR reads through MiXCR, listing each CDR3 protein once. Here the sample spans about 300,000 distinct CDR3 sequences, around 20% being singletons. This clonotype showed up just a few times. V was trimmed by 5 bases and J by 0 bases, leaving 4 bases between them. Germline lookup yields CDR1 SGHRS and CDR2 YFSETQ. The CDR3 totals 12 residues.

Sequencing was carried out using blood. V and J are TRBV5-1 and TRBJ2-3; D gene unclear. The sequence derives from a man between 45 and 60 years old with Graves' ophthalmopathy. The CDR3 reads CASRKSTDTQYF. In nucleotides, the CDR3 is TGCGCCAGCAGAAAGAGCACAGATACGCAGTATTTT.